Listed below are T cell receptor beta chains from one sample, sequenced in a study of T-cell reconstitution after alpha-beta-depleted transplantation in children. TCRdb ran MiXCR on the PCR reads and lists one entry per CDR3 protein. Among over 200,000 distinct CDR3 sequences listed, about 9.5% were seen once. The sequencing here drew on PBMCs from the stem cell graft donor, taken from the stem cell graft. The receptor set was obtained from a human donor who donated a stem cell graft to a child with acute lymphoblastic leukemia. CDR3s include the opening cysteine and the closing phenylalanine or tryptophan. The D gene is left open where the match is weak. Expanded clones are given a class, and other clones once, few, many or no size at all.

clone_size	v_call	d_call	j_call	cdr3_aa	cdr3_nt
few	TRBV4-3	TRBD1	TRBJ2-7	CASSQFTGTGNPYEQYF	TGCGCCAGCAGCCAATTCACCGGGACAGGGAATCCCTACGAGCAGTACTTC
NA	TRBV10-3	TRBD1	TRBJ2-1	CAISVGTVGYNEQFF	TGTGCCATCAGTGTAGGGACAGTAGGCTACAATGAGCAGTTCTTC
NA	TRBV12-3/TRBV12-4	TRBD1	TRBJ1-2	CASRLGQGGVGYTF	TGTGCCAGCAGACTCGGACAGGGGGGAGTTGGCTACACCTTC
many	TRBV20-1	TRBD2	TRBJ2-1	CSAREPGGLINEQFF	TGCAGTGCCCGCGAACCGGGGGGGCTAATCAATGAGCAGTTCTTC
few	TRBV12-3/TRBV12-4	TRBD1	TRBJ2-5	CATQRTGEETQYF	TGTGCCACCCAAAGAACAGGGGAAGAGACCCAGTACTTC
many	TRBV5-1	TRBD1	TRBJ2-3	CASSLVRTGVPDTQYF	TGCGCCAGCAGCTTGGTAAGGACAGGGGTACCGGATACGCAGTATTTT
many	TRBV18	NA	TRBJ2-7	CASSPTSVDYEQYF	TGTGCCAGCTCACCAACCAGCGTGGACTACGAGCAGTACTTC
many	TRBV6-1	TRBD2	TRBJ2-1	CASRGTSGGAGEQFF	TGTGCCAGCAGAGGGACTAGCGGGGGGGCCGGCGAGCAGTTCTTC
few	TRBV6-1	TRBD1	TRBJ1-2	CATQTGNGYGYTF	TGTGCCACCCAGACAGGGAATGGTTATGGCTACACCTTC
few	TRBV27	NA	TRBJ1-2	CASSSTDGGYTF	TGTGCCAGCAGTTCCACGGACGGTGGCTACACCTTC
many	TRBV27	NA	TRBJ1-2	CASSPHLDYGYTF	TGTGCCAGCAGTCCGCACTTAGACTATGGCTACACCTTC
many	TRBV10-3	NA	TRBJ2-7	CATQSNYEQYF	TGTGCCACCCAAAGCAACTACGAGCAGTACTTC
few	TRBV6-2/TRBV6-3	TRBD2	TRBJ2-3	CASSYGLAGDPDTQYF	TGTGCCAGCAGTTATGGGCTAGCGGGGGACCCAGATACGCAGTATTTT
few	TRBV10-2	TRBD2	TRBJ2-5	CASSTIAGPQETQYF	TGCGCCAGCAGCACTATAGCGGGGCCCCAAGAGACCCAGTACTTC
NA	TRBV10-3	NA	TRBJ2-7	CAISESTGGYEQYF	TGTGCCATCAGTGAGTCGACGGGCGGCTACGAGCAGTACTTC
many	TRBV20-1	NA	TRBJ1-5	CSAEPGPGNQPQHF	TGCAGTGCGGAGCCGGGACCAGGGAATCAGCCCCAGCATTTT
NA	TRBV10-3	NA	TRBJ2-1	CAISAGLGTQENNEQFF	TGTGCCATCAGTGCCGGGCTTGGGACACAGGAAAACAATGAGCAGTTCTTC
NA	TRBV6-1	TRBD1	TRBJ1-1	CASSVTGDNTEAFF	TGTGCCAGCAGTGTGACAGGGGACAACACTGAAGCTTTCTTT
few	TRBV10-1	TRBD2	TRBJ2-7	CASSEPSGDPYEQYF	TGCGCCAGCAGTGAACCTAGCGGGGATCCCTACGAGCAGTACTTC
few	TRBV10-1	TRBD1	TRBJ1-1	CASSETTGVKTEAFF	TGCGCCAGCAGTGAGACGACAGGGGTGAAAACTGAAGCTTTCTTT
NA	TRBV18	NA	TRBJ1-1	CASSPPSNWAFF	TGTGCCAGCTCACCACCGAGTAATTGGGCTTTCTTT
many	TRBV7-9	NA	TRBJ2-7	CASSLLDSYEQYF	TGTGCCAGCAGCTTACTCGACAGTTACGAGCAGTACTTC
many	TRBV2	NA	TRBJ2-7	CASSAPSALRYF	TGTGCCAGCAGTGCCCCCTCGGCCCTTCGGTACTTC
few	TRBV5-6	NA	TRBJ2-7	CASSLRRYEQYF	TGTGCCAGCAGCTTACGACGCTACGAGCAGTACTTC
NA	TRBV10-3	NA	TRBJ1-2	CAIRGPPPNYGYTF	TGTGCCATCCGGGGGCCTCCACCCAACTATGGCTACACCTTC
many	TRBV27	TRBD2	TRBJ2-3	CASSLGGGRDTQYF	TGTGCCAGCAGTTTAGGCGGGGGTAGGGATACGCAGTATTTT
many	TRBV5-1	NA	TRBJ1-1	CASSPGLGRDNTEAFF	TGCGCCAGCAGCCCCGGACTAGGTCGGGATAACACTGAAGCTTTCTTT
many	TRBV4-1	NA	TRBJ2-3	CASSHKEGPKKKDTQYF	TGCGCCAGCAGCCACAAGGAGGGACCTAAAAAAAAAGATACGCAGTATTTT
few	TRBV2	NA	TRBJ2-7	CASNSFSYEQYF	TGTGCCAGCAACTCCTTTTCCTACGAGCAGTACTTC
many	TRBV6-5	NA	TRBJ1-1	CASSYGKGRAVNTEAFF	TGTGCCAGCAGTTACGGGAAGGGGCGGGCGGTGAACACTGAAGCTTTCTTT
few	TRBV7-2	NA	TRBJ1-1	CASSSPVEVSTDTEAFF	TGTGCCAGCAGCTCTCCCGTAGAGGTCTCAACCGACACTGAAGCTTTCTTT
few	TRBV6-1	NA	TRBJ1-5	CASSEKRGKNNQPQHF	TGTGCCAGCAGTGAAAAGAGGGGGAAAAACAATCAGCCCCAGCATTTT
NA	TRBV5-1	NA	TRBJ2-3	CASSPDGWTDTQYF	TGCGCCAGCAGCCCCGACGGCTGGACGGATACGCAGTATTTT
NA	TRBV5-5	TRBD1	TRBJ1-2	CASSARQGTNYGYTF	TGTGCCAGCAGCGCCCGACAGGGAACGAACTATGGCTACACCTTC
NA	TRBV30	NA	TRBJ2-1	CAWSVGRINEQFF	TGTGCCTGGAGTGTAGGGAGGATCAATGAGCAGTTCTTC
few	TRBV12-3/TRBV12-4	NA	TRBJ2-5	CASSFSSTAGTPHF	TGTGCCAGCAGTTTTAGTTCGACGGCCGGGACACCGCACTTC
NA	TRBV20-1	NA	TRBJ2-2	CSAFRTGELFF	TGCAGTGCTTTTCGGACCGGGGAGCTGTTTTTT
few	TRBV6-5	TRBD1	TRBJ2-1	CASSYPSGTAYNEQFF	TGTGCCAGCAGTTACCCATCCGGGACAGCCTACAATGAGCAGTTCTTC